A single sample is the source of the 3 T cell receptor beta chains below, sequenced in a study of cytomegalovirus exposure and HLA in healthy donors. It was with 60 Vbeta and 13 Jbeta primers that the PCR ran. TCRdb's copy holds only in-frame clones and misses some; the assay was immunoSEQ multiplex PCR. The repertoire holds 150,000 to 200,000 clones, with about 10% as singletons. The specimen sequenced was PBMCs. The receptor set was obtained from a woman in her thirties in good health and CMV-seropositive.

The V and J genes are TRBV2 and TRBJ2-2, with D possibly being TRBD1 (5 bases). Per germline, CDR1 SNHLY and CDR2 FYNNEI. The CDR3 has 15 residues. Trimming removed 8 bases at V and 4 bases at J, with 17 bases between. The CDR3 bases are TGTGCCAGCCAGAAGGTCGCAGGGTTCACCGGGGAGCTGTTTTTT. This codes for CASQKVAGFTGELFF.

The rearrangement uses TRBV11-2 and TRBJ1-4, with D possibly matching TRBD1 (5 bases). Matching the DNA end better, TRBJ2-2 makes the J call doubtful. This CDR3 has 18 residues. Germline loops: CDR1 SGHAT, CDR2 FQNNGV. The CDR3, as DNA: TGTGCCAGCAGCTTAGATCAGGGTCTGGACCGGGCCCTCGAGGAGCTGTTTTTT. Translation gives CASSLDQGLDRALEELFF.

This clone has just a few counts. The V gene is TRBV6-1, the J gene TRBJ1-1; D possibly corresponds to TRBD1 (5 bases). There are 14 residues in the CDR3. Trimming took off 7 bases at V and 4 bases at J, with 16 bases between the two ends. The germline V gene encodes CDR1 MNHNS and CDR2 SASEGT. CDR3 DNA sequence: TGTGCCAGCATCCACCGGGGGGGATCCACTGAAGCTTTCTTT. Its protein product is CASIHRGGSTEAFF.